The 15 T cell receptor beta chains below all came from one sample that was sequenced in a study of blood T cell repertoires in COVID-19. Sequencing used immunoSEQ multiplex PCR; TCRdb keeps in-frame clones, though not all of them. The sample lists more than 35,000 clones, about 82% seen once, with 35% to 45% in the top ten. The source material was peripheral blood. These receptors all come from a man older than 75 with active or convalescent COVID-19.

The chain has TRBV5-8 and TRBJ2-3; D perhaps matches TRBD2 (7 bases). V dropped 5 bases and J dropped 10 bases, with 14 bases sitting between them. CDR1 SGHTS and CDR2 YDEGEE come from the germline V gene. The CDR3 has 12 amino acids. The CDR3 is CASRGGQWAQYF. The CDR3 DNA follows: TGTGCCAGCAGGGGGGGGCAGTGGGCGCAGTATTTT.

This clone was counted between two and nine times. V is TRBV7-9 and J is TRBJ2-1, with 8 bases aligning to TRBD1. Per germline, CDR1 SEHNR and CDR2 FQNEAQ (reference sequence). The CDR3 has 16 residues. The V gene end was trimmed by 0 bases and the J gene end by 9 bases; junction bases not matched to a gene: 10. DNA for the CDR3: TGTGCCAGCAGCTTAGCGAGGCAGGGGGCTTTTGGTGAGCAGTTCTTC. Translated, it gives CASSLARQGAFGEQFF.

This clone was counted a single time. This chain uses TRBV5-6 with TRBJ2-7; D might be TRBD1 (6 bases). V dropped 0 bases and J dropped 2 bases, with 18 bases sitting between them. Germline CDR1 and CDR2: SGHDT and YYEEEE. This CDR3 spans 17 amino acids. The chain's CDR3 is CASSLGVGQGWPYEQYF. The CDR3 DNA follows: TGTGCCAGCAGCTTGGGGGTGGGGCAGGGGTGGCCCTACGAGCAGTACTTC.

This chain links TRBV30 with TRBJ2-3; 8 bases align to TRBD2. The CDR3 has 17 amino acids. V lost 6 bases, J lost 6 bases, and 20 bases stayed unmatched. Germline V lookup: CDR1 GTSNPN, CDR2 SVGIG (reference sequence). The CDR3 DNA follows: TGTGCCTGCCACACCCCGCCCGGTAGCGGGGCTTGGGATACGCAGTATTTT. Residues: CACHTPPGSGAWDTQYF.

As DNA, the CDR3 is TGTGCCAGCAGCCTCCCCCCCAATTCACCCCTCCACTTT. It yields the protein CASSLPPNSPLHF. This chain uses TRBV9 with TRBJ1-6; no firm D call. From germline, CDR1 is SGDLS and CDR2 YYNGEE. This CDR3 comprises 13 residues. With 4 bases removed from V and 7 bases from J, the gap between germline ends came to 9 bases.

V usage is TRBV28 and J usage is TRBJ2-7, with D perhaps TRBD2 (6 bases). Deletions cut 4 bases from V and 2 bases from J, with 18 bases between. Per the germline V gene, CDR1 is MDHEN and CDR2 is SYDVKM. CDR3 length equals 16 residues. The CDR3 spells CASSSLGGVGTYEQYF. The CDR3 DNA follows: TGTGCCAGCAGTTCCCTTGGCGGGGTGGGTACCTACGAGCAGTACTTC.

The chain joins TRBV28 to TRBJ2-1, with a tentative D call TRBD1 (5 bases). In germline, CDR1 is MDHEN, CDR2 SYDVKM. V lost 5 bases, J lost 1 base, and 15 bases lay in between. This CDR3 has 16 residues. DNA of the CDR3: TGTGCCAGCAGTCCCCCTCAGGGTGGGTCCTACAATGAGCAGTTCTTC. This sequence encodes CASSPPQGGSYNEQFF.

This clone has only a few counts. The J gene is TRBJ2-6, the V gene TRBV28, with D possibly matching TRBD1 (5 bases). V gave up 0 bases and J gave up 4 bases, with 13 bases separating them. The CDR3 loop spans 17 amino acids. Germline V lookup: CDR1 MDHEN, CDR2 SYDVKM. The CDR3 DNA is TGTGCCAGCAGTTTATGGACAGCCTCTTCAGGGGCCAACGTCCTGACTTTC. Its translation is CASSLWTASSGANVLTF.

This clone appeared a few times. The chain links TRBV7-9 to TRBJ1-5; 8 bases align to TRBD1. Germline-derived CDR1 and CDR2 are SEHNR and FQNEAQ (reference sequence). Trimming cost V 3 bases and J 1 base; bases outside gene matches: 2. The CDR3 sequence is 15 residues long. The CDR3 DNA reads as TGTGCCAGCAGCTTTGGACAGGGAAGCAATCAGCCCCAGCATTTT. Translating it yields CASSFGQGSNQPQHF.

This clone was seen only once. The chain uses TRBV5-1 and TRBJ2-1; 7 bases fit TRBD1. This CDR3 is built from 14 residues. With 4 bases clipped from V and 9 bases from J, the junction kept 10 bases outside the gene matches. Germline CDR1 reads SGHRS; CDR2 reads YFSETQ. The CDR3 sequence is CASSPRQGDGEQFF. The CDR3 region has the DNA TGCGCCAGCAGCCCAAGACAGGGTGACGGTGAGCAGTTCTTC.

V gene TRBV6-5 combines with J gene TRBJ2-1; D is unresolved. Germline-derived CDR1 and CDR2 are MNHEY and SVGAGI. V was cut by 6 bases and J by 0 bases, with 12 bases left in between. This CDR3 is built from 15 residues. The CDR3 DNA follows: TGTGCCAGCAGGATGACACTTAGCTCCTACAATGAGCAGTTCTTC. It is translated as CASRMTLSSYNEQFF.

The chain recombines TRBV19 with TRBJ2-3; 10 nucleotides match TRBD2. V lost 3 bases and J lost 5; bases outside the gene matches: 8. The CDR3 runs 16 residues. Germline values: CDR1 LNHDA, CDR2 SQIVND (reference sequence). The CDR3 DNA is TGTGCCAGTAGTATCAGAGCGGGAGGGCCTGGAGATACGCAGTATTTT. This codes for CASSIRAGGPGDTQYF. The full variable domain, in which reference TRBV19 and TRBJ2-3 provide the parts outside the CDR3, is DGGITQSPKYLFRKEGQNVTLSCEQNLNHDAMYWYRQDPGQGLRLIYYSQIVNDFQKGDIAEGYSVSREKKESFPLTVTSAQKNPTAFYLCASSIRAGGPGDTQYFGPGTRLTVL.

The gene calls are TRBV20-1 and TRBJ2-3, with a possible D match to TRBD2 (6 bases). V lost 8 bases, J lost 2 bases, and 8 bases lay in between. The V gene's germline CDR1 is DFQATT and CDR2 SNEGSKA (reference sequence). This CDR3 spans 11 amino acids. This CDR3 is CSPGLTDTQYF. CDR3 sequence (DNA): TGCAGTCCGGGACTCACAGATACGCAGTATTTT.

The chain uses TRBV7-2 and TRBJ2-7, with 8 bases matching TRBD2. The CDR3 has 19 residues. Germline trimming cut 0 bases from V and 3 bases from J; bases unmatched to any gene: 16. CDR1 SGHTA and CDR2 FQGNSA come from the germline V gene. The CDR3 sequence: CASSLAGGLTLAGGYEQYF. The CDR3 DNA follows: TGTGCCAGCAGCTTAGCTGGGGGGTTGACGCTCGCGGGGGGCTACGAGCAGTACTTC.

CDR3 amino acids: CASSKQGRGYEQYF. CDR3 nucleotide sequence: TGTGCCAGCAGCAAACAGGGTCGTGGTTACGAGCAGTACTTC. V usage is TRBV13 and J usage is TRBJ2-7; D is possibly TRBD1 (6 bases). Trimming shortened V by 5 bases and J by 4 bases, and 15 bases separated the two germline ends. Per germline, CDR1 PRHDT and CDR2 FYEKMQ (reference sequence). This CDR3 has 14 residues.